The sequence of this TCR beta chain was determined in a study of early T cells in non-severe SARS-CoV-2 infection. Turning to the study itself: Chains from this unsorted whole-blood bulk RNA could not be paired.

The CDR3 contains 15 residues. The V gene lost 0 bases and the J gene lost 3 bases, with 15 bases spanning the gap. In germline, CDR1 is DFQATT, CDR2 SNEGSKA (reference sequence). The TCR library protocol was used to attach unique molecular identifiers. These identifiers were attached to individual cDNA molecules. MiXCR, run by TCRdb on the 5' RACE reads, gives a single entry per CDR3 protein. Here the sample spans approximately 50,000 distinct CDR3 sequences, approximately 9.4% being singletons. This clonotype was detected only a few times. Specimen: whole blood. J is TRBJ2-7 and V is TRBV20-1; the D gene is possibly TRBD1 (6 bases). This TCR was sampled from an adult who was a healthcare worker with PCR-confirmed SARS-CoV-2 infection or an uninfected control (not recorded which). The CDR3 loop is CSARDLLGGDYEQYF. The CDR3 DNA is TGCAGTGCTAGAGATTTGTTAGGGGGAGACTACGAGCAGTACTTC.